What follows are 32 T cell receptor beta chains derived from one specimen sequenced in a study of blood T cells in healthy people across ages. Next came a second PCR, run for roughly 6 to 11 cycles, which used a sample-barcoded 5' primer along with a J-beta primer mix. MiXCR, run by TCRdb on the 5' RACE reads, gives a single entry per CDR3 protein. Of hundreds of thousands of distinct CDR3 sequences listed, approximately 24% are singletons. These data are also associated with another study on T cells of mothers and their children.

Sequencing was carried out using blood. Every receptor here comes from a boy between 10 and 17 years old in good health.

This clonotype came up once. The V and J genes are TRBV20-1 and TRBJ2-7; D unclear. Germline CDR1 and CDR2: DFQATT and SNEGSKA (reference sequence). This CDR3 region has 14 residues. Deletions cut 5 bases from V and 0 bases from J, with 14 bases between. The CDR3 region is CSAPPERRSYEQYF. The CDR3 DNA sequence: TGCAGTGCTCCGCCCGAACGCCGCTCCTACGAGCAGTACTTC.

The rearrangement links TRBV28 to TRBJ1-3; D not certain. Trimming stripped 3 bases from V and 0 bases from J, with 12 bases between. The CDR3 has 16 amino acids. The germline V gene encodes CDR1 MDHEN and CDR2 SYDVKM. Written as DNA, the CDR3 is TGTGCCAGCAGTTTTCAGCTAAGGCCCTCTGGAAACACCATATATTTT. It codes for CASSFQLRPSGNTIYF. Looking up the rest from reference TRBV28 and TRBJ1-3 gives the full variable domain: DVKVTQSSRYLVKRTGEKVFLECVQDMDHENMFWYRQDPGLGLRLIYFSYDVKMKEKGDIPEGYSVSREKKERFSLILESASTNQTSMYLCASSFQLRPSGNTIYFGEGSWLTVV.

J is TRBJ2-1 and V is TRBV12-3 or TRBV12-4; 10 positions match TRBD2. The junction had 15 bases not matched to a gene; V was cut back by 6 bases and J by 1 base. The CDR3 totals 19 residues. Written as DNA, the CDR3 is TGTGCCAGCAGCAATAAGGGGCTAGCGGGGGTCTATTCCTACAATGAGCAGTTCTTC. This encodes CASSNKGLAGVYSYNEQFF.

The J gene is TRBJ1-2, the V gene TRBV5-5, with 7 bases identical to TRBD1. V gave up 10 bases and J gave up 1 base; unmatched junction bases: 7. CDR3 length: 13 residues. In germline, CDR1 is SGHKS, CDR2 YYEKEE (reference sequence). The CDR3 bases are TGTGCCGCCAGGCGGGACAGTAACTATGGCTACACCTTC. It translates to CAARRDSNYGYTF.

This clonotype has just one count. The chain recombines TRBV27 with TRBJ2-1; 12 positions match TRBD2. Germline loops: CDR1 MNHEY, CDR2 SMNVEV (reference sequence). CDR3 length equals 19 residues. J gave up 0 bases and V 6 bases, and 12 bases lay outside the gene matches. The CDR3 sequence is CASSPGLAGTFSSYNEQFF. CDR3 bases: TGTGCCAGCAGCCCCGGACTAGCGGGGACTTTTAGCTCCTACAATGAGCAGTTCTTC.

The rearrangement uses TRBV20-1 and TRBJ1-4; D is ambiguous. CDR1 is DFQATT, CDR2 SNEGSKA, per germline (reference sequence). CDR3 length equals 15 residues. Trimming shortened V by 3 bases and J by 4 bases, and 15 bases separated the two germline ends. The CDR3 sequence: CSASRGGWVNEKLFF. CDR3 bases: TGCAGTGCTAGTCGGGGAGGCTGGGTTAATGAAAAACTGTTTTTT.

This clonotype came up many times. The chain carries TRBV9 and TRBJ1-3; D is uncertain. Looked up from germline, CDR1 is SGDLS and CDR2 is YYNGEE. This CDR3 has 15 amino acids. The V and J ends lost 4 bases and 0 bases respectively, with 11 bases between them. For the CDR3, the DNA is TGTGCCAGCAGCATAGGTGGGTCCTCTGGAAACACCATATATTTT. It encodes CASSIGGSSGNTIYF.

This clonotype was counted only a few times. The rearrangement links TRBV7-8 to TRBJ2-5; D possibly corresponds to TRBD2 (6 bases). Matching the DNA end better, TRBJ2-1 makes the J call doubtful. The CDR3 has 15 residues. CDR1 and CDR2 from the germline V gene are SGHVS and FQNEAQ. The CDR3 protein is CASSLGAGIYNEQFF. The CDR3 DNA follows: TGTGCCAGCAGTCTCGGGGCGGGGATCTACAATGAGCAGTTCTTC.

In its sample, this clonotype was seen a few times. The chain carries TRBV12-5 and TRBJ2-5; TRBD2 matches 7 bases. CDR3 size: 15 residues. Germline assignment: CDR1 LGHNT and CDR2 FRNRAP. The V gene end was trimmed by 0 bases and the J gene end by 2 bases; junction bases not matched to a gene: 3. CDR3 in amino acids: CASGLVMGLQETQYF. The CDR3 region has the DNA TGTGCTAGTGGTTTGGTAATGGGACTACAAGAGACCCAGTACTTC. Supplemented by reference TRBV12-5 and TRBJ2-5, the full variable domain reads DARVTQTPRHKVTEMGQEVTMRCQPILGHNTVFWYRQTMMQGLELLAYFRNRAPLDDSGMPKDRFSAEMPDATLATLKIQPSEPRDSAVYFCASGLVMGLQETQYFGPGTRLLVL.

The CDR3 coding sequence is TGTGCCAGCAGCCTGGGGGTAGCGGGAGGGACGGGGAACATTCAGTACTTC. Encoded protein: CASSLGVAGGTGNIQYF. The rearrangement uses TRBV7-2 and TRBJ2-4; 11 positions match TRBD2. Germline CDR1 and CDR2: SGHTA and FQGNSA. Unmatched junction bases numbered 13, after V lost 5 bases and J lost 7 bases. The CDR3 extends over 17 amino acids.

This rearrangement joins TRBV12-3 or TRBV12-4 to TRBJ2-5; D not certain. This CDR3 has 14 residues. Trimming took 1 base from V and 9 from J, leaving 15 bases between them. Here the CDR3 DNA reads TGTGCCAGCAGTTTAGAAGCGAGTTTCGGATCCCAGTACTTC. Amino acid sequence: CASSLEASFGSQYF.

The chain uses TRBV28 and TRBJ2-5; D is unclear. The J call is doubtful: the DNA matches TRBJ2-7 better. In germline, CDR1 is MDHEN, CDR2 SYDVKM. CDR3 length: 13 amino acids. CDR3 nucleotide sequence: TGTGCCAGCATTAGGCAGGAACCCTACGAGCAGTACTTC. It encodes CASIRQEPYEQYF.

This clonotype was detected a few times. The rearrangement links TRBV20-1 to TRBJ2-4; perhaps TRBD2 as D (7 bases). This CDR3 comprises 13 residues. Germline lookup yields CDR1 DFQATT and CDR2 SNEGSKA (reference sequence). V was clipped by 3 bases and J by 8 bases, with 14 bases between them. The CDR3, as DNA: TGCAGTGCTAGGGGGGGGCAATGGGACATTCAGTACTTC. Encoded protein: CSARGGQWDIQYF.

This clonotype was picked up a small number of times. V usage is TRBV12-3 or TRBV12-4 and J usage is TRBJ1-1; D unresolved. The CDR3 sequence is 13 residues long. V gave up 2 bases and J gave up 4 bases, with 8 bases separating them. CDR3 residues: CASSLTEATEAFF. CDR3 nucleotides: TGTGCCAGCAGTTTAACAGAGGCCACTGAAGCTTTCTTT.

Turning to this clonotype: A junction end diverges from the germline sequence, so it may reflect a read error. The CDR3 protein is CATSESGWGPPHF. The CDR3 DNA reads TGTGCCACCAGTGAATCCGGGTGGGGACCCCCCCACTTT. The genes are TRBV24-1 and TRBJ1-6, with D perhaps matching TRBD1 (5 bases). The CDR3 loop spans 13 amino acids. Per the germline V gene, CDR1 is KGHDR and CDR2 is SFDVKD.

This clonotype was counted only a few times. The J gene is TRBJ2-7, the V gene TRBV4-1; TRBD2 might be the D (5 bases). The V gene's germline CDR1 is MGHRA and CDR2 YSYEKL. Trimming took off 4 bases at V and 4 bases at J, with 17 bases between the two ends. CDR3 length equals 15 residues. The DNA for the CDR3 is TGCGCCAGCAGCCCCCCTGGGCGGCGCGGGTACGAGCAGTACTTC. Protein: CASSPPGRRGYEQYF.

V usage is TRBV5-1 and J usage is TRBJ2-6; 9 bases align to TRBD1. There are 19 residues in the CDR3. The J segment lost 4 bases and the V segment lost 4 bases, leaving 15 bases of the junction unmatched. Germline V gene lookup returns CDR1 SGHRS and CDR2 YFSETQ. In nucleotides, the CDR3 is TGCGCCAGCAGCACCGGACAGGGGCTTATAACTCAAGGGGCCAACGTCCTGACTTTC. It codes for CASSTGQGLITQGANVLTF.

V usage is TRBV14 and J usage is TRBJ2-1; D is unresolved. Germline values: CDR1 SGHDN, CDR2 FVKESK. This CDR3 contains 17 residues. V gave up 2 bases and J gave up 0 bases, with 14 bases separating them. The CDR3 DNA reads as TGTGCCAGCAGCCAAAAAGTCGGACCTAGCTCCTACAATGAGCAGTTCTTC. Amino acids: CASSQKVGPSSYNEQFF.

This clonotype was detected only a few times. CDR3 residues: CASSFAHSRNNEQFF. The CDR3 nucleotides read TGTGCCAGCAGTTTCGCGCACTCCAGGAACAATGAGCAGTTCTTC. This chain joins TRBV28 and TRBJ2-1; no definite D call. Trimming shortened V by 3 bases and J by 5 bases, and 14 bases separated the two germline ends. This CDR3 is 15 amino acids long. Germline V gene data show CDR1 as MDHEN and CDR2 as SYDVKM.

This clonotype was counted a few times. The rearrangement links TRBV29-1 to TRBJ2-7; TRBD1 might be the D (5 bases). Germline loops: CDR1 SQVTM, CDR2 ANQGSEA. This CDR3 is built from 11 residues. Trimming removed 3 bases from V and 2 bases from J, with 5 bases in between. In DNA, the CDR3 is TGCAGCGTTGAGACAGCCTACGAGCAGTACTTC. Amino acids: CSVETAYEQYF.

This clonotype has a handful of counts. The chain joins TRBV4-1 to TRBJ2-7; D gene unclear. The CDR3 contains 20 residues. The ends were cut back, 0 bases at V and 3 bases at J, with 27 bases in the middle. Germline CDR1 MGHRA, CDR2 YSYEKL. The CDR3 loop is CASSQDKGLDGQHGNYEQYF. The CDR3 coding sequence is TGCGCCAGCAGCCAAGATAAGGGTCTGGACGGGCAACACGGAAACTACGAGCAGTACTTC.

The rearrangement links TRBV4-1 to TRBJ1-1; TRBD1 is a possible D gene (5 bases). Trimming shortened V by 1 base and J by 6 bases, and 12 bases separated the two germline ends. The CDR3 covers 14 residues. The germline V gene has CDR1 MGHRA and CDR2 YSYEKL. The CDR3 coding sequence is TGCGCCAGCAGCCAAGGGCAGGGTGGGGCTGAAGCTTTCTTT. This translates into CASSQGQGGAEAFF.

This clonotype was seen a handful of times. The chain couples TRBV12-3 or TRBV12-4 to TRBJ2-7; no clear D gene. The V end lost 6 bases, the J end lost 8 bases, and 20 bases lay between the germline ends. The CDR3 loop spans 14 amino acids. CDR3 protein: CASSDRAARAKQYF. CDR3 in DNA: TGTGCCAGCAGCGATAGGGCCGCTCGGGCTAAGCAGTACTTC.

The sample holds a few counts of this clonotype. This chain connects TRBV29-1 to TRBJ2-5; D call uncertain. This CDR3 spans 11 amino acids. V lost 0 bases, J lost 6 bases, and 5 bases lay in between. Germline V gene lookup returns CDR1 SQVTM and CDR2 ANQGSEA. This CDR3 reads CSVEDQKTQYF. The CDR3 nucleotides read TGCAGCGTTGAAGACCAGAAGACCCAGTACTTC. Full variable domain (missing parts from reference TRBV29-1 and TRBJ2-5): SAVISQKPSRDICQRGTSLTIQCQVDSQVTMMFWYRQQPGQSLTLIATANQGSEATYESGFVIDKFPISRPNLTFSTLTVSNMSPEDSSIYLCSVEDQKTQYFGPGTRLLVL.

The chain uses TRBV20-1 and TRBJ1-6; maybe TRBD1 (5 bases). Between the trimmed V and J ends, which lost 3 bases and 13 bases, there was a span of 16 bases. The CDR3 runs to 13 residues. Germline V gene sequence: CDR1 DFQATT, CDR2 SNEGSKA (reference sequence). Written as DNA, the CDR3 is TGCAGTGCTAGCGGGACCGTAGGTTCGCCCCTCCACTTT. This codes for CSASGTVGSPLHF.

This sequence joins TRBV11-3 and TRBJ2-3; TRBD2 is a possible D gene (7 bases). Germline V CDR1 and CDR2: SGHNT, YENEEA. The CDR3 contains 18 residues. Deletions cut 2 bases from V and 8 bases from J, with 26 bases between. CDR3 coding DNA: TGTGCCAGCAGCTTATATAACCCCGTTTGGGGGGGCCCTGGTACGCAGTATTTT. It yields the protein CASSLYNPVWGGPGTQYF.

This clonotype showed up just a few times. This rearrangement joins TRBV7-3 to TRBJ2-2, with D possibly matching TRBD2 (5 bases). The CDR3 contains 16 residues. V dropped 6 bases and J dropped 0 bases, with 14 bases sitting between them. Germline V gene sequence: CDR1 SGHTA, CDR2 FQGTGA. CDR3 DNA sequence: TGTGCCAGCAGACTAGGTGGCTCCACGAACACCGGGGAGCTGTTTTTT. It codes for CASRLGGSTNTGELFF.

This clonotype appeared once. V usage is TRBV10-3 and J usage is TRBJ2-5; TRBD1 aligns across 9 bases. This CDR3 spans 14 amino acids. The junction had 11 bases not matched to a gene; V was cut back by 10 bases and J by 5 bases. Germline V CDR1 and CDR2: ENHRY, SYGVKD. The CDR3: CATGDREGFETQYF. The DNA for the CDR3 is TGTGCCACCGGGGACAGGGAAGGGTTCGAGACCCAGTACTTC.

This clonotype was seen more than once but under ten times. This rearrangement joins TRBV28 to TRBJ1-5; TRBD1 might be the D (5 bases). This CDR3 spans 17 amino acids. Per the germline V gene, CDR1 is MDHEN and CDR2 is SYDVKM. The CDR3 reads CSSRAGGTPNRNQPQHF. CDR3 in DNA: TGTTCCTCCCGAGCGGGGGGGACCCCGAATCGCAATCAGCCCCAGCATTTT.

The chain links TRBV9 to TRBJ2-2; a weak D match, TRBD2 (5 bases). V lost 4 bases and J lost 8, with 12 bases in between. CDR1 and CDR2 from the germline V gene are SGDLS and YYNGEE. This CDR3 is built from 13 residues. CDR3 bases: TGTGCCAGCAGCCCCGGACTCCGAGGGGAGCTGTTTTTT. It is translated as CASSPGLRGELFF.

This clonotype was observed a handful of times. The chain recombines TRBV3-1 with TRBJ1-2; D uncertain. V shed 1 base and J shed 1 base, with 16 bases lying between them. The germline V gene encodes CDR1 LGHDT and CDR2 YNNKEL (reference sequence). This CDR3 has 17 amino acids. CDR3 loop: CASSQGSSTRLNYGYTF. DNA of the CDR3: TGTGCCAGCAGCCAAGGGAGTTCTACCAGACTTAACTATGGCTACACCTTC.

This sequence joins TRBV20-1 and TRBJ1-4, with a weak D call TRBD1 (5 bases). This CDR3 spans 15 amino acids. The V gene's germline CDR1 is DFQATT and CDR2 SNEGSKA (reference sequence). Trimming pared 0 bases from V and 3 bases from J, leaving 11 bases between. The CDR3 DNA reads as TGCAGTGCTAGAGACAGCCGAGGGGCTAATGAAAAACTGTTTTTT. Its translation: CSARDSRGANEKLFF.